The 12 T cell receptor beta chains below come from one sample, sequenced in a study of molecular identifiers for immune sequencing clone quantification (dated by TCRdb to about 2018). Library creation used PCR. The run used an Illumina HiSeq 4000. TCRdb cleaned the public reads at Q25 with fastp, built clones with MiXCR and kept in-frame beta chains. Each CDR3 protein gets just one entry, which takes the most common genes and DNA from the rows behind it. Counted in this sample were 65,000 or so distinct CDR3 sequences; less than 20% of them appeared once. Together, the top ten hold about 1.6% of the sample. Sequenced sample: naive CD8+ T cells from blood, with Jurkat cell RNA spiked in. The intended sense of this specimen's cell subset or site label: FACS-sorted CD8+CD4-CCR7+CD45RA+ naive T cells. The source is a human donor in good health. Some libraries in this study had Jurkat cell RNA spiked in.

This clonotype has a handful of counts. This chain joins TRBV4-3 and TRBJ2-1, with D hard to call. The CDR3 length is 14 residues. Germline assignment: CDR1 LGHNA and CDR2 YSLEER. Trimming stripped 1 base from V and 3 bases from J, with 7 bases between. DNA of the CDR3: TGCGCCAGCAGCCAAGGTAGGGACTACAATGAGCAGTTCTTC. Its translation: CASSQGRDYNEQFF.

As concerns this clonotype: One end of the junction fails to match germline, which may point to a read error. The chain carries TRBV19 and TRBJ1-2; D gene unclear. Germline-derived CDR1 and CDR2 are LNHDA and SQIVND (reference sequence). The CDR3 runs to 9 residues. The CDR3 nucleotides are TGTGCCAGTACCGGACTTGGCCGCTTC. Translation: CASTGLGRF.

This clonotype was picked up a small number of times. The J gene is TRBJ2-3, the V gene TRBV27; 10 nucleotides align to TRBD2. The CDR3 is 18 residues long. The V segment lost 6 bases and the J segment 1 base; nucleotides outside the gene matches: 13. CDR1 and CDR2 from the germline V gene are MNHEY and SMNVEV (reference sequence). The DNA for the CDR3 is TGTGCCAGCAGCGAGGGACTAGCGATCTCTGCAGGCACAGATACGCAGTATTTT. It yields the protein CASSEGLAISAGTDTQYF.

This clonotype was detected ten times or more. The CDR3 reads CSARVETGGEYNSPLHF. CDR3 DNA sequence: TGCAGTGCTAGAGTAGAGACAGGAGGGGAATATAATTCACCCCTCCACTTT. The chain employs TRBV20-1 and TRBJ1-6; perhaps TRBD1 as D (6 bases). This CDR3 has 17 amino acids. V lost 1 base to trimming and J lost 4 bases, with 17 bases between them. CDR1 and CDR2 from the germline V gene are DFQATT and SNEGSKA (reference sequence).

Remarks on this clonotype: A clone one base away is much larger, so this may be a read error. The gene calls are TRBV28 and TRBJ2-2, with D maybe TRBD2 (5 bases). The CDR3 loop spans 14 amino acids. With 8 bases removed from V and 0 bases from J, the gap between germline ends came to 10 bases. The germline V gene encodes CDR1 MDHEN and CDR2 SYDVKM. The CDR3 loop reads CASSYGANTGELFF. The CDR3 nucleotides are TGTGCCAGCTCGTACGGGGCGAACACCGGGGAGCTGTTTTTT.

This clonotype was detected ten times or more. This chain connects TRBV19 to TRBJ2-7; D is ambiguous. CDR3 length equals 13 residues. Deletions cut 3 bases from V and 0 bases from J, with 6 bases between. The germline CDR1 and CDR2 sequences are LNHDA and SQIVND (reference sequence). CDR3 residues: CASSMAISYEQYF. The CDR3 DNA reads TGTGCCAGTAGTATGGCAATCTCCTACGAGCAGTACTTC.

A note on this clonotype: A much larger clonotype is one base distant, so this may be a read error. V and J are TRBV13 and TRBJ2-1; 7 nucleotides match TRBD2. Germline-derived CDR1 and CDR2 are PRHDT and FYEKMQ (reference sequence). V was clipped by 4 bases and J by 8 bases; unmatched bases: 11. The CDR3 has 15 residues. The CDR3, as DNA: TGTGCCAGCAGCTCCGGGACTACCTTAGGGGATGAGCAGTTCTTC. Its translation: CASSSGTTLGDEQFF. The full variable domain, in which reference TRBV13 and TRBJ2-1 provide the parts outside the CDR3, is AAGVIQSPRHLIKEKRETATLKCYPIPRHDTVYWYQQGPGQDPQFLISFYEKMQSDKGSIPDRFSAQQFSDYHSELNMSSLELGDSALYFCASSSGTTLGDEQFFGPGTRLTVL.

A note on this clonotype: This may be a read error, as it is one base from a much larger clone. The chain couples TRBV7-9 to TRBJ2-7; possibly TRBD1 or TRBD2 for D (5 bases each). The V gene's germline CDR1 is SEHNR and CDR2 FQNEAQ (reference sequence). This CDR3 spans 15 amino acids. DNA for the CDR3: TGTGCCAGCAGCTTAGTTAGCTCGCCCCAAGGGGAGCATTACTTC. It is translated as CASSLVSSPQGEHYF.

This clonotype showed up many times. J is TRBJ1-5 and V is TRBV28; 9 bases match TRBD1. CDR1 is MDHEN, CDR2 SYDVKM, per germline. The ends lost 5 bases at V and 2 bases at J; junction bases unmatched: 4. The CDR3 loop spans 15 amino acids. CDR3 amino acids: CASSRDREGNQPQHF. CDR3 nucleotides: TGTGCCAGCAGTCGGGACAGGGAAGGCAATCAGCCCCAGCATTTT.

V and J are TRBV6-2 or TRBV6-3 and TRBJ2-3; tentatively, D is TRBD2 (5 bases). The CDR3 loop spans 10 amino acids. V lost 6 bases and J lost 8, with 6 bases in between. Germline V gene data show CDR1 as MNHEY and CDR2 as SVGEGT. The CDR3 loop reads CASRGSTQYF. The CDR3 DNA is TGTGCCAGCAGAGGGAGTACGCAGTATTTT.

This clonotype was seen repeatedly, ten times or more. This chain joins TRBV6-2 or TRBV6-3 and TRBJ2-7; D remains ambiguous. There are 11 residues in the CDR3. Trimming pared 5 bases from V and 4 bases from J, leaving 6 bases between. The V gene's germline CDR1 is MNHEY and CDR2 SVGEGT. The CDR3 spells CASSATYEQYF. In DNA, the CDR3 is TGTGCCAGCAGTGCCACTTACGAGCAGTACTTC.

The CDR3 DNA reads TGCGCCAGCAGCCAGGCGGGAGGGCCATCCTACGAGCAGTACTTC. Its protein product is CASSQAGGPSYEQYF. V is TRBV4-1 and J is TRBJ2-7; 9 bases line up with TRBD2. Per germline, CDR1 MGHRA and CDR2 YSYEKL. After removal of 3 bases from V and 1 base from J, the junction contained 4 bases not matched to a gene. The length of the CDR3 is 15 residues.